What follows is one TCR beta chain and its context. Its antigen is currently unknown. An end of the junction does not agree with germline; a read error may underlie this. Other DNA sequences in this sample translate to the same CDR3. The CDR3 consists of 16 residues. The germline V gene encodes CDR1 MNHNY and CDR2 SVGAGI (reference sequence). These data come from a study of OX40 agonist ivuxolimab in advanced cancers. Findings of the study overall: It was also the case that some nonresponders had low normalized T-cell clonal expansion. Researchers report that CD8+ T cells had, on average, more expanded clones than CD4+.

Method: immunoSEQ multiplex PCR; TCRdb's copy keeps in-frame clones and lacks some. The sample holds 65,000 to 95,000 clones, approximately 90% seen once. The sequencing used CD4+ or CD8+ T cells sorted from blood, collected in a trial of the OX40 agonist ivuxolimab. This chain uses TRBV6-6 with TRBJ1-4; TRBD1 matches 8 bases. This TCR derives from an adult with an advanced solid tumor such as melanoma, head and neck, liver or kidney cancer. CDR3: CASSYSQGQATEKLFF. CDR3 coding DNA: TGTGCCAGCAGCTACTCTCAGGGACAGGCGACTGAAAAACTGTTTTTT.